This T cell receptor (beta chain) comes out of a study of cytomegalovirus exposure and HLA in healthy donors. As regards this clone: Antigen: not known.

It was with 60 Vbeta and 13 Jbeta primers that the PCR ran. Clones were read by immunoSEQ multiplex PCR, and TCRdb kept only the in-frame ones, dropping some. This sample contains some 30,000 clones. Those who donated were healthy bone marrow donors. CDR1 and CDR2 from the germline V gene are LNHDA and SQIVND (reference sequence). Trimming at V came to 7 bases and at J to 7 bases, leaving 7 bases not matched to a gene. CDR3 size: 14 residues. General study findings and limits: TCR beta V segments were, for the most part, productive about 87% or about 30% of the time in an earlier analysis.

The specimen was PBMCs. V is TRBV19 and J is TRBJ1-6; TRBD1 matches 7 bases. The receptor comes from a man between 35 and 55 years old in good health and CMV-seronegative. The CDR3 reads CASTPDRSNSPLHF. CDR3 DNA: TGTGCCAGTACTCCGGACAGGTCGAATTCACCCCTCCACTTT.